The subject of this entry is one T cell receptor (beta chain). No antigen is known for it. No base-level quality is on record; no much larger clone is a single base apart. This sample was taken from a study of blood T cell repertoires in COVID-19 (TCRdb year 2020). For context, the study as a whole: Samples covering the acute and convalescent phases of COVID-19 were provided by collaborators in the United States, Italy and Spain. The material from the prospective study consisted of cDNA or gDNA derived from T cells, B-cell-depleted T cells, or PBMCs. Deeply sampled blood TCRbeta repertoires from subjects exposed to, actively infected with, or recovered from COVID-19 were included in the dataset. The repertoires were released in a freely available public database meant as a resource for research on the immune response to SARS-CoV-2. The samples were drawn from the first 160 participants of the ongoing ImmuneRACE study and from 950 to 1,500 subjects provided by 6 global collaborators. Sample metadata almost always included a de-identified subject ID, COVID-19 status, age in years and sex. Where HLA class I and class II types were available, the types were taken from metadata supplied by the sample provider, not from assay-based typing.

Participants in the prospective study were enrolled through a virtual design, were aged roughly 18 to 95 years, and lived in about two dozen United States geographic areas. In the prospective study, participants were assigned to cohorts based on the clinical history participants reported in a screening survey and a study questionnaire. In the prospective study, mobile phlebotomists collected whole blood, serum and a nasopharyngeal or oropharyngeal swab from each participant. Prospective study participants could optionally give additional blood draws and questionnaires over a roughly two-month period. Before DNA extraction, blood samples from the prospective study were shipped at room temperature or frozen. Compared with germline, V lacks 5 bases and J lacks 4 bases; bases without a gene match: 3. Based on the germline V gene, the CDR1 and CDR2 sequences are MDHEN and SYDVKM. The CDR3 sequence holds 13 residues, the cysteine and phenylalanine included. Only CDR3 DNA is held: 39 bases, read in frame from base 1.

The immunoSEQ Assay, a bias-controlled multiplex PCR, was used to amplify TCRbeta CDR3 regions from genomic DNA. In the source study's methods: Within the assay, amplification of reference gene primers was used to estimate how many nucleated cells each sample contained. Sequence reads were collapsed and filtered to measure the absolute abundance of every unique TCRbeta CDR3 rearrangement. Productive Simpson clonality was computed per sample as the square root of Simpson's diversity index over productive rearrangements. Sourced from immuneACCESS, this table was stored by TCRdb with only in-frame sequences that have V and J called. A share of the clones is absent; for the studies checked, an unresolved V gene accounts for under half, and the remainder has no known explanation. V, J and clone size were drawn from that table, and D and trimming were deduced from the DNA. The sample table contains fewer than 200,000 clones; only one count was recorded for around four fifths of them. The biggest ten clones account for around 3.6% of the sample.

The study at large found these results: The amount of clinical and demographic metadata varied by source and participant and was provided uncurated.

The V gene is TRBV28 and the J gene is TRBJ2-3; TRBD1 lines up with 7 middle nucleotides. This clonotype originated in a woman aged 45-59 years in a cohort exposed to, infected with or recovered from COVID-19 (not recorded which). The sample taken for sequencing was PBMCs or T cells enriched from blood (not recorded which). CDR3 reads: CASSPDRADTQYF. DNA sequence: TGTGCCAGCAGTCCTGACAGGGCAGATACGCAGTATTTT. Reference TRBV28 and TRBJ2-3 proteins supply the regions before and after the CDR3; the full variable domain is: DVKVTQSSRYLVKRTGEKVFLECVQDMDHENMFWYRQDPGLGLRLIYFSYDVKMKEKGDIPEGYSVSREKKERFSLILESASTNQTSMYLCASSPDRADTQYFGPGTRLTVL.